These T cell receptor beta chains were read from a single sample in a study of T cell repertoires in cytomegalovirus infection. TCRdb independently ran MiXCR on the reads; one entry per CDR3 protein. Of 250,000 to 300,000 distinct CDR3 sequences in the sample, about 26% were seen once. Sequences were obtained from PBMCs. The receptors here all came from a human donor in good health (CMV status not recorded). Some clones in this sample may be carry-over from other donors' samples. Each CDR3 is given with its conserved first and last residue. The order of the fields is clone size, D gene, J gene, V gene, CDR3 DNA, CDR3 protein. The D gene is left open where the match is weak. Not all rows give a size; the values are once, few, many and, for expanded clones, a class.

- | TRBD1 | TRBJ1-1 | TRBV5-5 | TGTGCCAGTGAGGGGGCGCTACAAGCTTTCTTT | CASEGALQAFF
- | - | TRBJ2-7 | TRBV7-2 | TGTGCCAGCAGCCCGGACAGCCTCTCCTACGAGCAGTACTTC | CASSPDSLSYEQYF
few | - | TRBJ2-3 | TRBV28 | TGTGCCAGCAATCCGGGACCAACCACAGATACGCAGTATTTT | CASNPGPTTDTQYF
few | - | TRBJ1-5 | TRBV28 | TGTGCCAGCGCGATCTTGGACCACCAGCCCCAGCATTTT | CASAILDHQPQHF
many | TRBD1 | TRBJ1-5 | TRBV19 | TGTGCCAGTAGTATCTCGGCAGGGGGCCAGCCCCAGCATTTT | CASSISAGGQPQHF
few | - | TRBJ2-3 | TRBV29-1 | TGCAGCGTTGATCTTGGCTTGCCAGATACGCAGTATTTT | CSVDLGLPDTQYF
many | - | TRBJ1-6 | TRBV4-3 | TGCGCCAGCACTCAGACTCCGAGTTGGGGGCTACCGAGGAATTCACCCCTCCACTTT | CASTQTPSWGLPRNSPLHF
few | - | TRBJ2-5 | TRBV7-6 | TGTGCCAGCAGCTTAAGAATAGGCGAAGAGACCCAGTACTTC | CASSLRIGEETQYF
few | TRBD1 | TRBJ2-3 | TRBV4-3 | TGCGCCAGCAGCCAAGTCTCGAACAGGGGACCAGATACGCAGTATTTT | CASSQVSNRGPDTQYF
- | TRBD1 | TRBJ2-3 | TRBV19 | TGTGCCAGTAGACCCGGGACAGGGGGCGCTGATACGCAGTATTTT | CASRPGTGGADTQYF
few | TRBD1 | TRBJ2-2 | TRBV29-1 | TGCAGCGAGGACAGGGTCGCGGGCGGGGAGCTGTTTTTT | CSEDRVAGGELFF
few | - | TRBJ2-3 | TRBV24-1 | TGTGCCACCGCCGGGACCGCCGGGACTGCCACAGATACGCAGTATTTT | CATAGTAGTATDTQYF
- | - | TRBJ2-7 | TRBV7-6 | TGTGCCAGCAGCTTAGCGCAGGTCTCCTACGAGCAGTACTTC | CASSLAQVSYEQYF
many | - | TRBJ1-5 | TRBV28 | TGTGCCAGCAGGCTGGGCAGGGCTATAGGCAATCAGCCCCAGCATTTT | CASRLGRAIGNQPQHF
- | TRBD1 | TRBJ2-2 | TRBV28 | TGTGCCAGCAGTTTCGGACAGGGATGGGGCGGGGAGCTGTTTTTT | CASSFGQGWGGELFF
many | TRBD2 | TRBJ2-1 | TRBV9 | TGTGCCAGCAGCACCCCCGGGACTAGCGGGACCAGCTCCTACAATGAGCAGTTCTTC | CASSTPGTSGTSSYNEQFF
few | TRBD2 | TRBJ2-2 | TRBV28 | TGTGCCAGCTCTACTAGCGGGATCAACACCGGGGAGCTGTTTTTT | CASSTSGINTGELFF
many | - | TRBJ1-2 | TRBV12-3/TRBV12-4 | TGTGCCAGCAGTTCGACAGCATCCAGCTACACCTTC | CASSSTASSYTF
- | - | TRBJ1-1 | TRBV7-2 | TGTGCCAGCAGCAGAAGTGGGGGGGACACTGAAGCTTTCTTT | CASSRSGGDTEAFF
many | TRBD1 | TRBJ2-7 | TRBV28 | TGTGCCAGCAGCCCGACAAAGACAGGGAAGAGTAAGAGCTCCTACGAGCAGTACTTC | CASSPTKTGKSKSSYEQYF
- | TRBD1 | TRBJ2-7 | TRBV10-3 | TGTGCCATCACCTCGGGACAGGGGGCTGGCGAGCAGTACTTC | CAITSGQGAGEQYF
many | - | TRBJ1-5 | TRBV7-8 | TGTGCCAGCAGCTTAACAAACATTGGCAATCAGCCCCAGCATTTT | CASSLTNIGNQPQHF
few | - | TRBJ2-5 | TRBV29-1 | TGCAGCGCCATGACAGGTCAAGAGACCCAGTACTTC | CSAMTGQETQYF
- | - | TRBJ2-7 | TRBV25-1 | TGTGCCAGCAGTAACAGACAGGGAGGGTACGAGCAGTACTTC | CASSNRQGGYEQYF
- | TRBD2 | TRBJ2-7 | TRBV11-2 | TGTGCCAGCAGCTTAGAGCTAGCGGGGACCTACGAGCAGTACTTC | CASSLELAGTYEQYF
many | TRBD1 | TRBJ2-1 | TRBV7-2 | TGTGCCAGCAGCTTAGAAGGGACAGGGACCTACAATGAGCAGTTCTTC | CASSLEGTGTYNEQFF
many | TRBD1 | TRBJ1-2 | TRBV12-3/TRBV12-4 | TGTGCCAGCAGCCTGACAGGGATATCAGGTGGCTACACCTTC | CASSLTGISGGYTF
many | TRBD1 | TRBJ1-6 | TRBV7-2 | TGTGCCAGCAGCTGGGGACAGGGTAATTCACCCCTCCACTTT | CASSWGQGNSPLHF
few | - | TRBJ1-2 | TRBV28 | TGTGCCAGCAGTCGGGACGGATACTATGGCTACACCTTC | CASSRDGYYGYTF
few | TRBD2 | TRBJ2-1 | TRBV6-2/TRBV6-3 | TGTGCCAGCAGTTACTCCTCGGCGGGAGTCTCCTACAATGAGCAGTTCTTC | CASSYSSAGVSYNEQFF
few | - | TRBJ1-1 | TRBV28 | TGTGCCAGCAAGGTGAACACTGAAGCTTTCTTT | CASKVNTEAFF
- | - | TRBJ1-6 | TRBV7-8 | TGTGCCAGCAGTTCAACAGGGTGGGTTTCACCCCTCCACTTT | CASSSTGWVSPLHF
- | - | TRBJ2-2 | TRBV6-2/TRBV6-3 | TGTGCCAGCGAGCGGGTGAACACCGGGGAGCTGTTTTTT | CASERVNTGELFF
many | - | TRBJ1-6 | TRBV7-2 | TGTGCCAGCAGCTTTGAGCCTTATAATTCACCCCTCCACTTT | CASSFEPYNSPLHF
few | TRBD1 | TRBJ1-1 | TRBV6-4 | TGTGCCAGCAGTGCCCAAGGCGGGACAGGCACTGAAGCTTTCTTT | CASSAQGGTGTEAFF
once | TRBD2 | TRBJ2-3 | TRBV28 | TGTGCCAGCAGCCTCGGGACTAGCGGGGCAGATACGCAGTATTTT | CASSLGTSGADTQYF
few | - | TRBJ2-2 | TRBV11-2 | TGTGCCAGCGCGGTGGGGAGCACCGGGGAGCTGTTTTTT | CASAVGSTGELFF
- | TRBD1 | TRBJ2-7 | TRBV28 | TGTGCCAGCAGTTCGTTCGGGACAGGGGTGACCCCGTACGAGCAGTACTTC | CASSSFGTGVTPYEQYF
- | TRBD2 | TRBJ2-5 | TRBV29-1 | TGCAGCGTGACGGGGGGGGCTGGGGAGACCCAGTACTTC | CSVTGGAGETQYF
- | TRBD1 | TRBJ2-7 | TRBV19 | TGTGCCAGTAGTACTTCGGGACAGTGGGTCGAGCAGTACTTC | CASSTSGQWVEQYF
few | - | TRBJ2-1 | TRBV20-1 | TGCAGTGCTCCAGCCTCTAGAAATGAGCAGTTCTTC | CSAPASRNEQFF
many | - | TRBJ2-7 | TRBV7-2 | TGTGCCAGCCGTCTCATTGCAGCATCCTACGAGCAGTACTTC | CASRLIAASYEQYF
many | TRBD1 | TRBJ2-2 | TRBV7-2 | TGTGCCAGCAGTTTAGCGACAGGGGGAACCGGGGAGCTGTTTTTT | CASSLATGGTGELFF
- | TRBD2 | TRBJ2-7 | TRBV20-1 | TGCAGTGCTAGTCTGCTAGCGGGGGCCTACGAGCAGTACTTC | CSASLLAGAYEQYF
- | - | TRBJ2-7 | TRBV2 | TGTGCCAGCAGTGCGGGACTGTCCTACGAGCAGTACTTC | CASSAGLSYEQYF
- | - | TRBJ2-7 | TRBV28 | TGTGCCAGCAGAGGTTACGGGAGCTCCTACGAGCAGTACTTC | CASRGYGSSYEQYF
few | TRBD2 | TRBJ2-3 | TRBV2 | TGTGCCAGCACCCGACTAGCGGGGGGGGATACGCAGTATTTT | CASTRLAGGDTQYF
- | - | TRBJ2-2 | TRBV9 | TGTGCCAGCAGCGTAAACGGCCGCTCGAACACCGGGGAGCTGTTTTTT | CASSVNGRSNTGELFF
few | TRBD1 | TRBJ1-1 | TRBV6-2/TRBV6-3 | TGTGCCAGCAGTTACCGCCTCGGGACAGGGGGCATTTCTCGCACTGAAGCTTTCTTT | CASSYRLGTGGISRTEAFF
- | - | TRBJ1-4 | TRBV5-1 | TGCGCCAGCAATAACGAGGGGGGTGCAACTAATGAAAAACTGTTTTTT | CASNNEGGATNEKLFF
many | - | TRBJ1-1 | TRBV2 | TGTGCCAGCAGTGGAGGCAGCCATGAAGCTTTCTTT | CASSGGSHEAFF
few | TRBD2 | TRBJ2-1 | TRBV6-2/TRBV6-3 | TGTGCCAGCAGTCCCCCGGGCAGCGGGAGGGCCCGAGGTGAGCAGTTCTTC | CASSPPGSGRARGEQFF
once | - | TRBJ2-4 | TRBV10-2 | TGCGCCAGCAGGGACGGGCACGTACTAGCCAAAAACATTCAGTACTTC | CASRDGHVLAKNIQYF